This T cell receptor (beta chain) came from a study of OX40 agonist ivuxolimab in advanced cancers. Regarding the study in general: Ivuxolimab was an agonistic, fully human IgG2 monoclonal antibody directed against OX40 (CD134), a costimulatory receptor. Intravenous ivuxolimab was administered to patients every 2 weeks at six dose levels: 0.01, 0.1, 0.3, 1.5, 3 and 10 mg/kg. Of the approximately 54 patients in dose escalation, about 19 had hepatocellular carcinoma, some 15 had melanoma, 9 had renal cell carcinoma and 9 had head and neck cancer. A male proportion of under 85% and a mean age of approximately 62 years, ranging from about 20 to 79, were recorded for the dose-escalation cohort. Prior anti-PD-1, anti-PD-L1 or anti-CTLA-4 therapy was permitted, and approximately 40% of dose-escalation patients had received checkpoint inhibitors. Partial responses were achieved by three dose-escalation patients, of whom one had hepatocellular carcinoma and two had cutaneous melanoma. The point of sequencing TCRbeta in the periphery was to test whether ivuxolimab changed TCR sequence diversity and drove clonal T-cell expansion. The paper covers the monotherapy dose-escalation part of the phase I ivuxolimab trial, which included N of about 56 patients. The investigation overall reported the following: Which antigens the clonally expanded peripheral T cells were specific for was not determined. After ivuxolimab, more expanded clones were found on average in CD8+ T cells than in CD4+ T cells. In the 0.1-3.0 mg/kg groups, partial responders had among the lowest normalized peripheral clonal expansion, particularly in CD8+ T cells. At doses of 0.1 to 3.0 mg/kg, clonal expansion of both CD4+ and CD8+ blood T cells was observed from baseline to week 6. Low levels of normalized T-cell clonal expansion were also seen in some nonresponding patients.

Genomic DNA was isolated from the sorted cells so that the TCRbeta CDR3 region could be sequenced. TCRbeta CDR3 regions were sequenced using the immunoSEQ Assay. TCRdb provides this immuneACCESS table in a form limited to in-frame rearrangements. Some clones are lacking; in checked studies, under half of them reflect an unresolved V gene, and why the rest are absent is not known. The sample data list about 48,000 clones, and roughly 81% of these were observed just once. The top ten clonotypes cover more than 8.5% of the sample. Patients with autoimmune disease history or receiving systemic immunosuppression were excluded from the trial. In every dose cohort, peripheral blood was drawn for TCR sequencing at baseline, cycle 4 day 1, and cycle 7 day 1. The samples were drawn from a first-in-human, open-label, multicenter phase I dose-escalation trial of ivuxolimab. Adults with locally advanced or metastatic melanoma, renal cell, hepatocellular, or head and neck squamous cell carcinoma were enrolled in the trial. Before TCR sequencing, CD4+ and CD8+ T cells were separately sorted from peripheral blood.

A remark on this clone: The antigen this receptor binds is unknown. Per-base quality was not reported, and no clone a single base away is much larger than it.

Trimming costs V 8 bases and J 2 bases, and their ends lie 9 bases apart. Taken from cysteine to phenylalanine, the CDR3 has 12 residues. The read is trimmed to its CDR3 DNA, 36 bases read in frame from base 1. In the germline V gene, CDR1 corresponds to MRHNA and CDR2 to SNTAGT. Specimen: CD4+ or CD8+ T cells sorted from blood, collected in a trial of the OX40 agonist ivuxolimab. The rearranged chain carries TRBV6-4 and TRBJ1-2; TRBD1 is a weak D gene call, 5 bases matching. This receptor was obtained from an adult with an advanced solid tumor such as melanoma, head and neck, liver or kidney cancer. For the CDR3, the sequence is CASWTPNYGYTF. The DNA sequence is TGTGCCAGCTGGACACCAAACTATGGCTACACCTTC.